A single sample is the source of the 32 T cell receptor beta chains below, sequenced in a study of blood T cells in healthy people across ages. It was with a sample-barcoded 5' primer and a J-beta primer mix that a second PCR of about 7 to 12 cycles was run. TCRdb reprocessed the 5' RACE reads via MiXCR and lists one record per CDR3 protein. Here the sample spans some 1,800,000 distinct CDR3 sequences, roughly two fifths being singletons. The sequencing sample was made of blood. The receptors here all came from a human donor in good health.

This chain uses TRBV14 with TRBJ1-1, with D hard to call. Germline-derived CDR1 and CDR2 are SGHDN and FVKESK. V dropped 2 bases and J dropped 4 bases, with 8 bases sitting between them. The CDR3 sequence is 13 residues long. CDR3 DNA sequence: TGTGCCAGCAGCCAATGGAGCCTCACTGAAGCTTTCTTT. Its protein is CASSQWSLTEAFF.

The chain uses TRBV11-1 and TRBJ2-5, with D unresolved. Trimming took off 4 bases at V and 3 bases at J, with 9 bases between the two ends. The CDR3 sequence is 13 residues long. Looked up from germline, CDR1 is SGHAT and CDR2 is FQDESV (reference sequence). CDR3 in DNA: TGTGCCAGCAGCTGGAGTCCTGAAGAGACCCAGTACTTC. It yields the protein CASSWSPEETQYF. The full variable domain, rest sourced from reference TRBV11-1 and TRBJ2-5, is EAEVAQSPRYKITEKSQAVAFWCDPISGHATLYWYRQILGQGPELLVQFQDESVVDDSQLPKDRFSAERLKGVDSTLKIQPAELGDSAMYLCASSWSPEETQYFGPGTRLLVL.

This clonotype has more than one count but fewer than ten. In nucleotides, the CDR3 is TGCGCCAGCAGCTTCCGGGACAGTTCGGGTGAGCAGTTCTTC. Translation: CASSFRDSSGEQFF. The chain joins TRBV5-1 to TRBJ2-1; 7 positions match TRBD1. Germline V gene sequence: CDR1 SGHRS, CDR2 YFSETQ. V shed 2 bases, J shed 9 bases, and the junction held 8 bases outside the gene matches. The CDR3 is 14 residues long.

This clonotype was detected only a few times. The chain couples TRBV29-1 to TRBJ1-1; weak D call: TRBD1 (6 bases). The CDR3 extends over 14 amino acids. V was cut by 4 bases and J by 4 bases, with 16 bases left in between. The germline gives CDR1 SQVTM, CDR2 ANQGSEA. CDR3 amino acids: CSVGKSGGGTEAFF. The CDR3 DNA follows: TGCAGCGTTGGAAAGTCGGGGGGCGGCACTGAAGCTTTCTTT.

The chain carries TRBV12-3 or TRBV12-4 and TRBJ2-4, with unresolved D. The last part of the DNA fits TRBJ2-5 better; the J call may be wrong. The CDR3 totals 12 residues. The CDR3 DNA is TGTGCCAGCAGTTTAGCTGCACAGACCCAGTACTTC. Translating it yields CASSLAAQTQYF.

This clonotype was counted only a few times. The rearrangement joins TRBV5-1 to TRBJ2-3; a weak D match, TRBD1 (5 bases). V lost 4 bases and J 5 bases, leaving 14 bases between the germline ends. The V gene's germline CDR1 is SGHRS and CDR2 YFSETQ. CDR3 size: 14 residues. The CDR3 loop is CASSVEQGGDTQYF. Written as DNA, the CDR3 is TGCGCCAGCAGCGTGGAGCAGGGTGGAGATACGCAGTATTTT.

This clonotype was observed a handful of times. CDR3 residues: CASSFQSRGKDGYTF. CDR3 bases: TGTGCCAGCAGTTTCCAAAGTAGGGGAAAGGATGGCTACACCTTC. The rearrangement uses TRBV28 and TRBJ1-2; perhaps TRBD1 as D (5 bases). The CDR3 is 15 residues long. Germline assignment: CDR1 MDHEN and CDR2 SYDVKM. V shed 3 bases and J shed 6 bases, with 17 bases lying between them.

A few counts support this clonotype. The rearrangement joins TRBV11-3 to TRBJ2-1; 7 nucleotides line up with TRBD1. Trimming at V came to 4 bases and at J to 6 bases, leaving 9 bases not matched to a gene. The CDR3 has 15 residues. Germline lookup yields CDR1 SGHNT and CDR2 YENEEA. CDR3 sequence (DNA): TGTGCCAGCAGCTCCTTAACAGGGGTTTCCAATGAGCAGTTCTTC. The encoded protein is CASSSLTGVSNEQFF.

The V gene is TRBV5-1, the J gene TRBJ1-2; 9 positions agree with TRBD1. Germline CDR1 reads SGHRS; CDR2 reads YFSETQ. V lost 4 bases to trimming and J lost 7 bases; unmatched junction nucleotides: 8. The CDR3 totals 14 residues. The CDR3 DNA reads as TGCGCCAGCAGCATGGACAGGGGAGAGGGTGGCTACACCTTC. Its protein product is CASSMDRGEGGYTF. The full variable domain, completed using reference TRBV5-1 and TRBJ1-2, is KAGVTQTPRYLIKTRGQQVTLSCSPISGHRSVSWYQQTPGQGLQFLFEYFSETQRNKGNFPGRFSGRQFSNSRSEMNVSTLELGDSALYLCASSMDRGEGGYTFGSGTRLTVV.

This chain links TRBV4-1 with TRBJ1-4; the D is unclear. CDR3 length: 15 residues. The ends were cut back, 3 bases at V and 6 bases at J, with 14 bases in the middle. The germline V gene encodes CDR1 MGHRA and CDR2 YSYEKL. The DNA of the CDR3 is TGCGCCAGCAGCCAGCTTACGGGGTTTGATGAAAAACTGTTTTTT. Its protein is CASSQLTGFDEKLFF.

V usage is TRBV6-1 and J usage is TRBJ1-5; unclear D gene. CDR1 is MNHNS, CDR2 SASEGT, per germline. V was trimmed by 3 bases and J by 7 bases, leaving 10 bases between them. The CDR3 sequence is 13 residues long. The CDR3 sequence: CASSDGPGQPQHF. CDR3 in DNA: TGTGCCAGCAGTGACGGGCCCGGGCAGCCCCAGCATTTT.

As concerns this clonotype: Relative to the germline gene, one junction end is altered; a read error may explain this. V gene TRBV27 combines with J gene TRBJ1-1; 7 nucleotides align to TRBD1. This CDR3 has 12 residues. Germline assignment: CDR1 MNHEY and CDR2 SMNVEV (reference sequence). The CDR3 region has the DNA TGTGCCAGCAGTTCCAGCATCCGGGACAGACAATTT. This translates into CASSSSIRDRQF.

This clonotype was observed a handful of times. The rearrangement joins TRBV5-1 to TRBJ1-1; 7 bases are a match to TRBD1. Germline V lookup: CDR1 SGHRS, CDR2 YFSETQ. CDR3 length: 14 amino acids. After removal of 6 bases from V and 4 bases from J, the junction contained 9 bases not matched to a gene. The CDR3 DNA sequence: TGCGCCAGCATCTTCGGCAGGGGGAGCACTGAAGCTTTCTTT. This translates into CASIFGRGSTEAFF.

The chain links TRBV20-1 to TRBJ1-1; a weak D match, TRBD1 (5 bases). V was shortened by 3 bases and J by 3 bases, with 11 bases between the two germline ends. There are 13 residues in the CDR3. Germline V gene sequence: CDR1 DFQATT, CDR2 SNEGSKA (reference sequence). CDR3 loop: CSASRDSDTEAFF. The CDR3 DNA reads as TGCAGTGCTAGCCGAGACAGCGACACTGAAGCTTTCTTT.

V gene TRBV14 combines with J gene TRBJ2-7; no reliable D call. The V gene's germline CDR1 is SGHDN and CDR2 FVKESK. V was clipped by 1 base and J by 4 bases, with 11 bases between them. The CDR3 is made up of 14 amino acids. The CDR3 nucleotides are TGTGCCAGCAGCCAAGTAAGGCGGTTTTACGAGCAGTACTTC. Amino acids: CASSQVRRFYEQYF.

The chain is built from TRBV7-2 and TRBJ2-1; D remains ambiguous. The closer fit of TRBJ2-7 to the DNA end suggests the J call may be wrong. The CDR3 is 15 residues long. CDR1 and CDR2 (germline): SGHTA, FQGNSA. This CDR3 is CASSSSGFSYNEQYF. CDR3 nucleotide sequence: TGTGCCAGCAGCTCCAGTGGATTCTCCTACAATGAGCAGTACTTC.

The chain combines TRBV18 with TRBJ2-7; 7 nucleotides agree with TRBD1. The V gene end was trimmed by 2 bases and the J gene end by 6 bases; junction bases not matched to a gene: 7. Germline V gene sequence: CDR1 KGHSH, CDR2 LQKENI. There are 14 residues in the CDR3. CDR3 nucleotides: TGTGCCAGCTCACCAGGGGGACAGACGGTCGAGCAGTACTTC. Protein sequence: CASSPGGQTVEQYF.

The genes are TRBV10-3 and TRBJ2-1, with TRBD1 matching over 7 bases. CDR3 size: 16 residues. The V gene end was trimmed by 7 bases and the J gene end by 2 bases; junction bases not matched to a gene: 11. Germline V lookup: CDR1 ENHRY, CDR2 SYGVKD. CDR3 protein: CAITRTGTVAYNEQFF. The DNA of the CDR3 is TGTGCCATCACCAGAACCGGGACAGTCGCCTACAATGAGCAGTTCTTC.

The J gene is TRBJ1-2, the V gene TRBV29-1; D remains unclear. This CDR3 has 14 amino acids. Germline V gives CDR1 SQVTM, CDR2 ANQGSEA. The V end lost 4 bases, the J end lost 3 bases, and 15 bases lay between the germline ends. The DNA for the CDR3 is TGCAGCGTTGGGCGGGCAGATTTATACTATGGCTACACCTTC. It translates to CSVGRADLYYGYTF.

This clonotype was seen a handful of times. The chain's CDR3 is CGRINYNEQFF. CDR3 nucleotide sequence: TGTGGGCGGATCAACTACAATGAGCAGTTCTTC. V and J are TRBV7-2 and TRBJ2-1; no reliable D call. The CDR3 spans 11 residues. Germline-derived CDR1 and CDR2 are SGHTA and FQGNSA.

The CDR3 DNA is TGTGCCAGCATCCGATCTCAGGATTTGACCGGGGAGCTGTTTTTT. The encoded protein is CASIRSQDLTGELFF. The V call is TRBV5-8, the J call TRBJ2-2; D ambiguous. CDR3 length: 15 residues. Trimming cost V 6 bases and J 5 bases, with 17 bases left between them. CDR1 is SGHTS and CDR2 is YDEGEE in the germline V gene. Full variable domain (outside the CDR3, taken from reference TRBV5-8 and TRBJ2-2): EAGVTQSPTHLIKTRGQQATLRCSPISGHTSVYWYQQALGLGLQFLLWYDEGEERNRGNFPPRFSGRQFPNYSSELNVNALELEDSALYLCASIRSQDLTGELFFGEGSRLTVL.

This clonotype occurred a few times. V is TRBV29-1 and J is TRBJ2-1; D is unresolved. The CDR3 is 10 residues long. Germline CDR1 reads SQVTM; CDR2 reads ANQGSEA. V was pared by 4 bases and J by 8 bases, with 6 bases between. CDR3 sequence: CSVVVYEQFF. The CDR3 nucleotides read TGCAGCGTTGTGGTATATGAGCAGTTCTTC.

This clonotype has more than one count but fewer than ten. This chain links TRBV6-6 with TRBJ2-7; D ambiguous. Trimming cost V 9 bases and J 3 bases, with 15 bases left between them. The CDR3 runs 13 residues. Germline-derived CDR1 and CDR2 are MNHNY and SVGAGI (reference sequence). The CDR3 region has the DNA TGTGCCAGTACCCGTGAGGTGCTCTACGAGCAGTACTTC. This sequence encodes CASTREVLYEQYF.

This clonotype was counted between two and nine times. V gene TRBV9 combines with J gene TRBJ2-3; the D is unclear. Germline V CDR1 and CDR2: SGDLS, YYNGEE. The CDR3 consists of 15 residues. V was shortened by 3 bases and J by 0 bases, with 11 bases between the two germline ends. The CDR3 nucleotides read TGTGCCAGCAGCGGCATAAGAACCAGCACAGATACGCAGTATTTT. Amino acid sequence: CASSGIRTSTDTQYF.

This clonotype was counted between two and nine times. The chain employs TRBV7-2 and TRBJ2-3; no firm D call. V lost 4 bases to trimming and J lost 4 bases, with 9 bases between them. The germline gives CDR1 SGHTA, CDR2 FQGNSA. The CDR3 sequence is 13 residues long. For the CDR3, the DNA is TGTGCCAGCAGCTCGATAGCCGCAGATACGCAGTATTTT. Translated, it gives CASSSIAADTQYF.

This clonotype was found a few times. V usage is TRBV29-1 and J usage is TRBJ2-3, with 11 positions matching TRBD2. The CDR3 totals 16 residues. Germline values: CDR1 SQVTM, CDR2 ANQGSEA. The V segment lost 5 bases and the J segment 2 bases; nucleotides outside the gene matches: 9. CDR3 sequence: CSVTLAGGLPTDTQYF. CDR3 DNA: TGCAGCGTTACTTTAGCGGGGGGGCTCCCCACAGATACGCAGTATTTT.

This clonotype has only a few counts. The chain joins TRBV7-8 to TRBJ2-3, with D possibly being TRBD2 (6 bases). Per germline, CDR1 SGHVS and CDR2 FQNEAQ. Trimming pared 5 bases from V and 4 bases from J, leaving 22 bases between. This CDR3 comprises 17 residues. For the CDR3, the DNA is TGTGCCAGCAGCCTCGCAACTGCGGGGAGACCGCCAGATACGCAGTATTTT. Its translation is CASSLATAGRPPDTQYF.

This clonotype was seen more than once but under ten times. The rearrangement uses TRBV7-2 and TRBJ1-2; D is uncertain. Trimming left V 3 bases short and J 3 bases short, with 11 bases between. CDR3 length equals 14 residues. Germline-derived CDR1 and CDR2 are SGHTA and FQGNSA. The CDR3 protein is CASSLARVYYGYTF. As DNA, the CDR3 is TGTGCCAGCAGCTTGGCGCGGGTATACTATGGCTACACCTTC.

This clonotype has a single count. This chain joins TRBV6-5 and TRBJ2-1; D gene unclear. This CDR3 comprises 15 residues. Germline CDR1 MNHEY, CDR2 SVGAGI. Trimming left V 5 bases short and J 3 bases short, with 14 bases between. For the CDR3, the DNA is TGTGCCAGCAGTCACAAGGGCTTTGGCTACAATGAGCAGTTCTTC. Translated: CASSHKGFGYNEQFF.

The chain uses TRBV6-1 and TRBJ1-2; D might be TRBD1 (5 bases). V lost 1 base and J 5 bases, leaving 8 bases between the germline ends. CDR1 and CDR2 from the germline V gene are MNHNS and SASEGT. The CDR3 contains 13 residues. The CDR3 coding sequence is TGTGCCAGCAGTGAAGTCCAGGGATATGGCTACACCTTC. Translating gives CASSEVQGYGYTF.

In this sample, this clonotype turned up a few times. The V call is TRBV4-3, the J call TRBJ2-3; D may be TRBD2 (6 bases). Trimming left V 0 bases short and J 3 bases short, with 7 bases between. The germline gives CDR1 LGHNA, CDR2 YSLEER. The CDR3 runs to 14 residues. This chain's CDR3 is CASSQDAGTDTQYF. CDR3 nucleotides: TGCGCCAGCAGCCAAGATGCGGGGACAGATACGCAGTATTTT.

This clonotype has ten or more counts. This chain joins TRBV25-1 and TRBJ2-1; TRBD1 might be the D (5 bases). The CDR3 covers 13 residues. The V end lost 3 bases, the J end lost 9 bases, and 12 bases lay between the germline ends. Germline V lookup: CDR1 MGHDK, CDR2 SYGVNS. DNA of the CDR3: TGTGCCAGCAGTGATCCCGGAAGGGGTGAGCAGTTCTTC. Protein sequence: CASSDPGRGEQFF. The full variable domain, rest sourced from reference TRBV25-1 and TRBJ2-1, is EADIYQTPRYLVIGTGKKITLECSQTMGHDKMYWYQQDPGMELHLIHYSYGVNSTEKGDLSSESTVSRIRTEHFPLTLESARPSHTSQYLCASSDPGRGEQFFGPGTRLTVL.